The 17 T cell receptor beta chains listed next were all sequenced from one sample in a study of neurological immune-mediated disorders. Via MiXCR, TCRdb re-called the 5' RACE reads, giving one row per CDR3 protein. The sample carries approximately 74,000 distinct CDR3 sequences, roughly 9.9% recorded once. Sequenced sample: PBMCs. These receptors all stem from a man aged 45 to 65 in good health.

This clonotype was seen at least ten times. CDR3 DNA: TGCAGTGCTAGGGGACTAGCGGGGGGGGTATATCAAGAGACCCAGTACTTC. Protein: CSARGLAGGVYQETQYF. The chain recombines TRBV20-1 with TRBJ2-5, with TRBD2 matching over 16 bases. The CDR3 length is 17 residues. J was trimmed by 2 bases and V by 3 bases; bases with no gene match: 6. Germline CDR1 reads DFQATT; CDR2 reads SNEGSKA (reference sequence).

V usage is TRBV5-1 and J usage is TRBJ2-1; D is ambiguous. Germline V gene lookup returns CDR1 SGHRS and CDR2 YFSETQ. V gave up 4 bases and J gave up 1 base, with 15 bases separating them. This CDR3 has 16 residues. CDR3 amino acids: CASSGRYRVSYNEQFF. The CDR3, as DNA: TGCGCCAGCAGCGGCCGGTACAGAGTTTCCTACAATGAGCAGTTCTTC.

This clonotype occurred many times. The chain couples TRBV27 to TRBJ2-2; TRBD2 aligns across 9 bases. Germline V gene lookup returns CDR1 MNHEY and CDR2 SMNVEV (reference sequence). This CDR3 has 21 residues. After removal of 5 bases from V and 2 bases from J, the junction contained 21 bases not matched to a gene. The CDR3 DNA reads TGTGCCAGCAGTCACCTCTGGGAGGGTAATAGCGGGAGCGGAAACACCGGGGAGCTGTTTTTT. Its translation is CASSHLWEGNSGSGNTGELFF.

This clonotype was seen ten or more times. This chain joins TRBV19 and TRBJ2-6; D is unclear. V dropped 8 bases and J dropped 4 bases, with 18 bases sitting between them. Germline V gene sequence: CDR1 LNHDA, CDR2 SQIVND (reference sequence). The CDR3 is 16 amino acids. CDR3 region: CASCPDGPLGANVLTF. Here the CDR3 DNA reads TGTGCCAGTTGCCCGGACGGACCTCTGGGGGCCAACGTCCTGACTTTC.

The chain is built from TRBV12-3 or TRBV12-4 and TRBJ1-2; D call uncertain. CDR3 length equals 11 residues. V dropped 8 bases and J dropped 8 bases, with 12 bases sitting between them. The CDR3 DNA reads TGTGCCAGCTCCCCCGGAGTGGGCTACACCTTC. Protein product: CASSPGVGYTF.

This clonotype was observed at least ten times. V gene TRBV18 combines with J gene TRBJ2-7, with 7 positions matching TRBD2. V lost 3 bases, J lost 3 bases, and 5 bases stayed unmatched. The CDR3 sequence is 14 residues long. Germline CDR1 KGHSH, CDR2 LQKENI. The CDR3 protein is CASSPGEGFYEQYF. CDR3 DNA: TGTGCCAGCTCACCTGGGGAGGGTTTCTACGAGCAGTACTTC.

This clonotype was observed at least ten times. V and J are TRBV20-1 and TRBJ2-3; 7 nucleotides line up with TRBD2. V was clipped by 0 bases and J by 2 bases; unmatched bases: 5. Germline CDR1 reads DFQATT; CDR2 reads SNEGSKA (reference sequence). There are 15 residues in the CDR3. CDR3 loop: CSARDGTKNTDTQYF. DNA of the CDR3: TGCAGTGCTAGAGATGGGACTAAAAACACAGATACGCAGTATTTT.

This clonotype was detected many times. The genes are TRBV6-2 or TRBV6-3 and TRBJ2-1, with D unresolved. CDR1 and CDR2 from the germline V gene are MNHEY and SVGEGT. The CDR3 length is 16 residues. V lost 2 bases and J lost 0, with 11 bases in between. DNA of the CDR3: TGTGCCAGCAGTTACGAATTCGCAGGCTCCTACAATGAGCAGTTCTTC. Translating it yields CASSYEFAGSYNEQFF.

This clonotype was seen at least ten times. The chain joins TRBV20-1 to TRBJ1-6; the D is unclear. The V gene's germline CDR1 is DFQATT and CDR2 SNEGSKA (reference sequence). Deletions cut 2 bases from V and 0 bases from J, with 11 bases between. This CDR3 has 16 amino acids. CDR3 in DNA: TGCAGTGCTAGATCGGGAGGGAGCTCCTATAATTCACCCCTCCACTTT. Translation: CSARSGGSSYNSPLHF.

This clonotype was seen repeatedly, ten times or more. The chain combines TRBV5-1 with TRBJ1-1; no definite D call. Trimming left V 2 bases short and J 0 bases short, with 5 bases between. Looked up from germline, CDR1 is SGHRS and CDR2 is YFSETQ. The CDR3 covers 13 residues. The CDR3 loop reads CASSLNMNTEAFF. For the CDR3, the DNA is TGCGCCAGCAGCTTAAACATGAACACTGAAGCTTTCTTT.

This clonotype was recorded many times. V gene TRBV10-3 combines with J gene TRBJ2-5; the D call may be TRBD1 or TRBD2 (5 bases each). CDR1 is ENHRY and CDR2 is SYGVKD in the germline V gene. The CDR3 has 15 amino acids. V was trimmed by 0 bases and J by 4 bases, leaving 12 bases between them. CDR3 in DNA: TGTGCCATCAGTGAGTCTGGGGGAGCGCGAGAGACCCAGTACTTC. This codes for CAISESGGARETQYF.

This clonotype was counted many times. The chain uses TRBV5-1 and TRBJ2-7; TRBD1 matches 8 bases. The CDR3 is 16 amino acids. V shed 3 bases and J 4 bases; nucleotides not matched to a gene: 12. CDR1 SGHRS and CDR2 YFSETQ come from the germline V gene. CDR3 residues: CASSSRTGLRGYEQYF. The CDR3, as DNA: TGCGCCAGCAGCTCCCGGACAGGGCTTAGGGGATACGAGCAGTACTTC. The whole variable domain, filled in from reference TRBV5-1 and TRBJ2-7, reads KAGVTQTPRYLIKTRGQQVTLSCSPISGHRSVSWYQQTPGQGLQFLFEYFSETQRNKGNFPGRFSGRQFSNSRSEMNVSTLELGDSALYLCASSSRTGLRGYEQYFGPGTRLTVT.

This clonotype was recorded at least ten times. This chain connects TRBV4-1 to TRBJ1-3; possibly TRBD1 for D (6 bases). This CDR3 has 15 amino acids. CDR1 is MGHRA, CDR2 YSYEKL, per germline. The germline V and J ends were trimmed by 4 bases and 0 bases, with 10 bases remaining between them. The chain's CDR3 is CASSPGESSGNTIYF. Written as DNA, the CDR3 is TGCGCCAGCAGCCCAGGGGAAAGCTCTGGAAACACCATATATTTT.

This clonotype was counted many times. The chain employs TRBV5-1 and TRBJ2-7; 9 bases agree with TRBD2. Trimming removed 4 bases from V and 6 bases from J; junction bases left unmatched: 11. Germline V gives CDR1 SGHRS, CDR2 YFSETQ. The CDR3 extends over 15 amino acids. This CDR3 reads CASSPQVGGGVEQYF. The CDR3 DNA reads as TGCGCCAGCAGCCCCCAGGTGGGCGGGGGGGTCGAGCAGTACTTC.

This clonotype has just a few counts. Possible read error: a much larger clone is one base away. The chain combines TRBV7-2 with TRBJ2-1; 8 nucleotides agree with TRBD1. Trimming at V came to 2 bases and at J to 6 bases, leaving 9 bases not matched to a gene. Germline values: CDR1 SGHTA, CDR2 FQGNSA. The CDR3 has 16 residues. CDR3 sequence (DNA): TGTGCCAGCAGCTTAAGGTCGGGACAGGACCTCAATGAGCAGTTCTTC. Translating it yields CASSLRSGQDLNEQFF.

This clonotype was counted at least ten times. The CDR3 DNA reads as TGTGCCAGCAGCCCGAGGCGGGGGGCGGGTGGTGAGACCCAGTACTTC. It codes for CASSPRRGAGGETQYF. The V call is TRBV7-2, the J call TRBJ2-5; the match to TRBD2 covers 8 bases. The V and J ends lost 5 bases and 5 bases, in that order; junction bases with no gene match: 13. Germline V lookup: CDR1 SGHTA, CDR2 FQGNSA. The length of the CDR3 is 16 residues.

This clonotype was counted ten times or more. The V and J genes are TRBV20-1 and TRBJ2-1, with D possibly being TRBD2 (7 bases). The CDR3 runs 15 residues. The germline gives CDR1 DFQATT, CDR2 SNEGSKA (reference sequence). V was pared by 6 bases and J by 6 bases, with 21 bases between. CDR3 protein: CSAIQVAGATNEQFF. The CDR3 coding sequence is TGCAGTGCCATCCAGGTGGCGGGGGCTACCAATGAGCAGTTCTTC.